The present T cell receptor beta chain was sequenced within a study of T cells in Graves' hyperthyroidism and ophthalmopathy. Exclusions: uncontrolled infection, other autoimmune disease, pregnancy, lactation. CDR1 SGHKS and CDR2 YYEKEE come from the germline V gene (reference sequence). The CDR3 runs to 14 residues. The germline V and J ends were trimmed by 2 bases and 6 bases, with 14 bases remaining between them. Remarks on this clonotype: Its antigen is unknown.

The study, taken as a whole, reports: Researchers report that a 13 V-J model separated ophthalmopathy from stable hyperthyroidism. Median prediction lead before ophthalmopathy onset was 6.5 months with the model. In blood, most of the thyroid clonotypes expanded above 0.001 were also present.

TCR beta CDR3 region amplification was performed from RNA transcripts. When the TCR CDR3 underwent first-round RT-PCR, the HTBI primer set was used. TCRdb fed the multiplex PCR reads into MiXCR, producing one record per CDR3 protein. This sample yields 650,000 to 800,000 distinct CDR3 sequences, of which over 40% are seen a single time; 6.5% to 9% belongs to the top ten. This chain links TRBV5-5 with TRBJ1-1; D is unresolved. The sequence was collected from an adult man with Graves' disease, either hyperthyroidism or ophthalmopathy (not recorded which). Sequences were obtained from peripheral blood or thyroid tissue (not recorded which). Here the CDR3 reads CASSLVGRPAEAFF. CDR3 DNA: TGTGCCAGCAGCTTAGTAGGTCGTCCAGCTGAAGCTTTCTTT.